This TCR beta chain was profiled in a study of CD8+ T cells in alopecia areata. Study-wide background: Treatment ran 6 to 18 months, with 6 months of follow-up afterward. The authors scored treated patients' severity by affected scalp percentage.

The CDR3 consists of 12 residues. V was shortened by 4 bases and J by 5 bases, with 7 bases between the two germline ends. Per the germline V gene, CDR1 is MNHEY and CDR2 is SMNVEV (reference sequence). Extracted RNA was reverse transcribed into cDNA, the sequencing template. Generated by immunoSEQ multiplex PCR, the TCRdb table keeps only in-frame clones and is missing some. The sample contains some 130,000 clones, around 50% of which appear only once. Indicated treatment: oral pan-JAK inhibitor, 5-10 mg twice daily. Investigators sorted PBMCs to obtain both CD4+ and CD8+ T cells. This clonotype was sampled from a human donor with alopecia areata. The chain recombines TRBV27 with TRBJ2-3; D unclear. Specimen: CD8+ T cells sorted from blood, collected at week 4, from a patient treated with tofacitinib. CDR3 protein: CASSSGGDTQYF. DNA for the CDR3: TGTGCCAGCAGTTCGGGCGGAGATACGCAGTATTTT.